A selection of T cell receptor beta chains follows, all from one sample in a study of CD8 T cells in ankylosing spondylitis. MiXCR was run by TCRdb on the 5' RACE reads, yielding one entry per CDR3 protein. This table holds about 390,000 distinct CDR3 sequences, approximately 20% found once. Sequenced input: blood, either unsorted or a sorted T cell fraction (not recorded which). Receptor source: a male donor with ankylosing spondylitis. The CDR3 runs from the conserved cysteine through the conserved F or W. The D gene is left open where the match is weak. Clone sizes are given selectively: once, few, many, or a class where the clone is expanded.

CDR3aa: CASSFGYLNEQFF
CDR3nt: TGTGCCAGCAGCTTCGGCTATCTCAATGAGCAGTTCTTC
j_gene: TRBJ2-1
abundance: .
v_gene: TRBV7-2
d_gene: .
len: 13

CDR3aa: CASSLGSIGQGNTEAFF
CDR3nt: TGTGCCAGCAGCCTAGGATCTATTGGACAGGGGAACACTGAAGCTTTCTTT
j_gene: TRBJ1-1
abundance: few
v_gene: TRBV7-3
d_gene: TRBD1
len: 17

CDR3aa: CASSSLGTGNFGEKLFF
CDR3nt: TGCGCCAGCAGCTCATTAGGAACAGGGAATTTCGGTGAAAAACTGTTTTTT
j_gene: TRBJ1-4
abundance: few
v_gene: TRBV5-1
d_gene: .
len: 17

CDR3aa: CSVTTGPGTEAFF
CDR3nt: TGCAGCGTAACGACAGGACCGGGCACTGAAGCTTTCTTT
j_gene: TRBJ1-1
abundance: .
v_gene: TRBV29-1
d_gene: .
len: 13

CDR3aa: CASSQELDLSYEQYF
CDR3nt: TGCGCCAGCAGCCAAGAATTGGACCTCTCCTACGAGCAGTACTTC
j_gene: TRBJ2-7
abundance: .
v_gene: TRBV4-3
d_gene: .
len: 15

CDR3aa: CASSLGLAATDTQYF
CDR3nt: TGCGCCAGCAGCTTAGGCCTAGCGGCCACAGATACGCAGTATTTT
j_gene: TRBJ2-3
abundance: .
v_gene: TRBV5-1
d_gene: TRBD2
len: 15

CDR3aa: CASSPTGGSEQYF
CDR3nt: TGTGCCAGCAGCCCCACAGGGGGTAGCGAGCAGTACTTC
j_gene: TRBJ2-7
abundance: .
v_gene: TRBV27
d_gene: TRBD1
len: 13

CDR3aa: CASSRDTGTGFDGYTF
CDR3nt: TGCGCCAGCAGCCGAGACACCGGGACCGGATTTGATGGCTACACCTTC
j_gene: TRBJ1-2
abundance: .
v_gene: TRBV5-1
d_gene: .
len: 16

CDR3aa: CAISEAGVYEQFF
CDR3nt: TGTGCCATCAGTGAAGCGGGAGTCTATGAGCAGTTCTTC
j_gene: TRBJ2-1
abundance: .
v_gene: TRBV10-3
d_gene: TRBD2
len: 13

CDR3aa: CASSELVYNSPLHF
CDR3nt: TGTGCCAGCAGTGAGTTGGTATACAATTCACCCCTCCACTTT
j_gene: TRBJ1-6
abundance: .
v_gene: TRBV6-1
d_gene: .
len: 14

CDR3aa: CASSIGPTNYGYTF
CDR3nt: TGTGCCAGTAGTATCGGCCCGACCAACTATGGCTACACCTTC
j_gene: TRBJ1-2
abundance: .
v_gene: TRBV19
d_gene: .
len: 14

CDR3aa: CASSLFSDGNQPQHF
CDR3nt: TGTGCCAGCAGTTTATTCTCGGACGGGAATCAGCCCCAGCATTTT
j_gene: TRBJ1-5
abundance: many
v_gene: TRBV28
d_gene: .
len: 15

CDR3aa: CATSTNYRGNQPQHF
CDR3nt: TGTGCCACCAGCACTAATTACAGGGGCAATCAGCCCCAGCATTTT
j_gene: TRBJ1-5
abundance: .
v_gene: TRBV15
d_gene: .
len: 15

CDR3aa: CASRQLSSGAGAHREQYF
CDR3nt: TGTGCCAGCAGGCAGCTGAGCTCCGGAGCGGGAGCGCATCGGGAGCAGTACTTC
j_gene: TRBJ2-7
abundance: .
v_gene: TRBV12-3/TRBV12-4
d_gene: TRBD2
len: 18

CDR3aa: CASRSRTSGSYEQYF
CDR3nt: TGTGCCAGCAGATCTAGGACTAGCGGGAGTTACGAGCAGTACTTC
j_gene: TRBJ2-7
abundance: few
v_gene: TRBV12-3/TRBV12-4
d_gene: TRBD2
len: 15

CDR3aa: CSARPTRGRISYNEQFF
CDR3nt: TGCAGTGCTCGACCTACCCGGGGGAGGATCTCCTACAATGAGCAGTTCTTC
j_gene: TRBJ2-1
abundance: few
v_gene: TRBV20-1
d_gene: .
len: 17

CDR3aa: CASSDTRVNNEQFF
CDR3nt: TGTGCCAGCAGTGATACGCGGGTAAACAATGAGCAGTTCTTC
j_gene: TRBJ2-1
abundance: .
v_gene: TRBV2
d_gene: .
len: 14

CDR3aa: CASSLTNYGYTF
CDR3nt: TGTGCCAGCAGTTTAACTAACTATGGCTACACCTTC
j_gene: TRBJ1-2
abundance: few
v_gene: TRBV12-3/TRBV12-4
d_gene: .
len: 12

CDR3aa: CSARRQEGTGELFF
CDR3nt: TGCAGTGCTAGAAGACAGGAAGGCACCGGGGAGCTGTTTTTT
j_gene: TRBJ2-2
abundance: .
v_gene: TRBV20-1
d_gene: .
len: 14

CDR3aa: CASSPQLSGKYEQYF
CDR3nt: TGTGCCAGCTCACCACAACTAAGCGGGAAATACGAGCAGTACTTC
j_gene: TRBJ2-7
abundance: few
v_gene: TRBV18
d_gene: TRBD2
len: 15

CDR3aa: CSAPGTGSYEQYF
CDR3nt: TGCAGTGCCCCCGGGACAGGTTCCTACGAGCAGTACTTC
j_gene: TRBJ2-7
abundance: few
v_gene: TRBV20-1
d_gene: TRBD1
len: 13

CDR3aa: CASRKQGAIYEQYF
CDR3nt: TGTGCCAGCAGGAAACAGGGGGCTATCTACGAGCAGTACTTC
j_gene: TRBJ2-7
abundance: .
v_gene: TRBV28
d_gene: TRBD1
len: 14

CDR3aa: CASSFPPARDNEQFF
CDR3nt: TGTGCCAGCAGCTTCCCCCCCGCCCGGGACAATGAGCAGTTCTTC
j_gene: TRBJ2-1
abundance: few
v_gene: TRBV7-9
d_gene: .
len: 15

CDR3aa: CASSVAGFTSGNTIYF
CDR3nt: TGTGCCAGCAGCGTAGCGGGCTTTACCTCTGGAAACACCATATATTTT
j_gene: TRBJ1-3
abundance: many
v_gene: TRBV9
d_gene: .
len: 16

CDR3aa: CASSLELAIGPQHF
CDR3nt: TGTGCCAGCAGCTTAGAGTTGGCAATTGGGCCCCAGCATTTT
j_gene: TRBJ1-5
abundance: .
v_gene: TRBV7-2
d_gene: .
len: 14

CDR3aa: CASTQTGGYGYTF
CDR3nt: TGTGCCAGCACCCAGACAGGGGGGTATGGCTACACCTTC
j_gene: TRBJ1-2
abundance: .
v_gene: TRBV6-2/TRBV6-3
d_gene: TRBD1
len: 13

CDR3aa: CASSQGSSGRNEQYF
CDR3nt: TGTGCCAGCAGCCAAGGATCTAGCGGGAGGAACGAGCAGTACTTC
j_gene: TRBJ2-7
abundance: .
v_gene: TRBV4-2
d_gene: TRBD2
len: 15

CDR3aa: CASSQTAGELFF
CDR3nt: TGTGCCAGCAGCCAAACGGCCGGGGAGCTGTTTTTT
j_gene: TRBJ2-2
abundance: .
v_gene: TRBV7-9
d_gene: .
len: 12

CDR3aa: CASSPDRATYEQYF
CDR3nt: TGTGCCAGCAGTCCGGACAGGGCCACCTACGAGCAGTACTTC
j_gene: TRBJ2-7
abundance: .
v_gene: TRBV2
d_gene: TRBD1
len: 14

CDR3aa: CASRVVGGLYNEQFF
CDR3nt: TGTGCCAGCAGGGTCGTGGGCGGCCTTTACAATGAGCAGTTCTTC
j_gene: TRBJ2-1
abundance: .
v_gene: TRBV28
d_gene: .
len: 15

CDR3aa: CASSLFRDLQKAPLHF
CDR3nt: TGTGCCAGCAGCTTGTTCCGGGACCTCCAAAAAGCACCCCTCCACTTT
j_gene: TRBJ1-6
abundance: .
v_gene: TRBV7-8
d_gene: .
len: 16

CDR3aa: CASSFRLAGDKEQFF
CDR3nt: TGCGCCAGCAGCTTCAGACTAGCGGGAGACAAAGAGCAGTTCTTC
j_gene: TRBJ2-1
abundance: .
v_gene: TRBV5-1
d_gene: TRBD2
len: 15

CDR3aa: CASSLASNTEAFF
CDR3nt: TGTGCCAGCAGCTTAGCCAGTAACACTGAAGCTTTCTTT
j_gene: TRBJ1-1
abundance: .
v_gene: TRBV11-3
d_gene: .
len: 13

CDR3aa: CASSLEVEAFF
CDR3nt: TGTGCCAGCAGCTTAGAGGTCGAAGCTTTCTTT
j_gene: TRBJ1-1
abundance: .
v_gene: TRBV7-9
d_gene: .
len: 11

CDR3aa: CASRGGTSVYEQFF
CDR3nt: TGTGCCAGCAGGGGGGGGACTAGCGTATATGAGCAGTTCTTC
j_gene: TRBJ2-1
abundance: few
v_gene: TRBV6-1
d_gene: TRBD2
len: 14

CDR3aa: CASSQRREGFSYNEQFF
CDR3nt: TGCGCCAGCAGCCAAAGACGGGAGGGTTTCTCCTACAATGAGCAGTTCTTC
j_gene: TRBJ2-1
abundance: few
v_gene: TRBV5-1
d_gene: TRBD2
len: 17

CDR3aa: CASSSTGTSGSLGFLWNEQFF
CDR3nt: TGTGCCAGCAGCTCGACCGGGACTAGCGGGAGTTTGGGCTTTTTGTGGAATGAGCAGTTCTTC
j_gene: TRBJ2-1
abundance: .
v_gene: TRBV11-3
d_gene: TRBD2
len: 21

CDR3aa: CASSSTAYNEQFF
CDR3nt: TGTGCCAGCAGCTCTACAGCGTACAATGAGCAGTTCTTC
j_gene: TRBJ2-1
abundance: .
v_gene: TRBV7-3
d_gene: .
len: 13

CDR3aa: CASSRADWNTEAFF
CDR3nt: TGTGCCAGCAGCCGGGCAGATTGGAACACTGAAGCTTTCTTT
j_gene: TRBJ1-1
abundance: .
v_gene: TRBV3-1
d_gene: .
len: 14

CDR3aa: CAARGLAGEHTQYF
CDR3nt: TGTGCCGCGCGGGGACTAGCGGGGGAGCATACGCAGTATTTT
j_gene: TRBJ2-3
abundance: .
v_gene: TRBV10-3
d_gene: TRBD2
len: 14

CDR3aa: CASSVAGIGEKLFF
CDR3nt: TGTGCCAGCAGCGTAGCAGGGATCGGCGAAAAACTGTTTTTT
j_gene: TRBJ1-4
abundance: few
v_gene: TRBV9
d_gene: .
len: 14

CDR3aa: CASVPATSSYNEQFF
CDR3nt: TGTGCCAGCGTCCCAGCCACGTCCTCCTACAATGAGCAGTTCTTC
j_gene: TRBJ2-1
abundance: many
v_gene: TRBV12-3/TRBV12-4
d_gene: .
len: 15

CDR3aa: CAACRTGSNQPQHF
CDR3nt: TGTGCCGCCTGTCGGACAGGGAGTAATCAGCCCCAGCATTTT
j_gene: TRBJ1-5
abundance: .
v_gene: TRBV6-1
d_gene: TRBD1
len: 14

CDR3aa: CASSFRDGAGELFF
CDR3nt: TGTGCCAGCAGCTTCAGGGACGGGGCCGGGGAGCTGTTTTTT
j_gene: TRBJ2-2
abundance: .
v_gene: TRBV11-1
d_gene: .
len: 14

CDR3aa: CSVEGQGDHEQYF
CDR3nt: TGCAGCGTTGAGGGGCAGGGGGACCACGAGCAGTACTTC
j_gene: TRBJ2-7
abundance: few
v_gene: TRBV29-1
d_gene: TRBD1
len: 13

CDR3aa: CASSPRLAGVNEQYF
CDR3nt: TGTGCCAGCAGCCCGAGGCTAGCGGGAGTGAACGAGCAGTACTTC
j_gene: TRBJ2-7
abundance: .
v_gene: TRBV4-2
d_gene: TRBD2
len: 15